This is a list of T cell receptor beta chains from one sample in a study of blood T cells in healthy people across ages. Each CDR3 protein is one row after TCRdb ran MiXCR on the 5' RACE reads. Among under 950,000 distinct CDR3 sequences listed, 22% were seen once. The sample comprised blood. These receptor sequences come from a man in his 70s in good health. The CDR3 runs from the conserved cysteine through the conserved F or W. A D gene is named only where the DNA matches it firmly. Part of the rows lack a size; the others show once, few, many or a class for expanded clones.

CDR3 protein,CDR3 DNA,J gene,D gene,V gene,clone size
CASRQRGTQYF,TGTGCCAGCAGACAAAGGGGTACGCAGTATTTT,TRBJ2-3,.,TRBV7-2,few
CASSSGWGYTEAFF,TGTGCCAGCAGTTCCGGATGGGGGTACACTGAAGCTTTCTTT,TRBJ1-1,.,TRBV27,.
CAWSDGTGSYEQYF,TGTGCCTGGAGTGACGGGACAGGCTCCTACGAGCAGTACTTC,TRBJ2-7,TRBD1,TRBV30,.
CSASRGTSDTQYF,TGCAGTGCGTCAAGGGGGACGAGTGATACGCAGTATTTT,TRBJ2-3,.,TRBV20-1,few
CASSFAGVGADTQYF,TGTGCCAGCAGTTTCGCGGGAGTTGGAGCAGATACGCAGTATTTT,TRBJ2-3,TRBD2,TRBV28,.
CASSLVIGISDEQYF,TGCGCCAGCAGCTTGGTAATCGGGATTTCCGACGAGCAGTACTTC,TRBJ2-7,.,TRBV5-1,few
CASSPRLAGGDTDTQYF,TGTGCCAGCAGCCCGCGACTAGCGGGGGGGGACACAGATACGCAGTATTTT,TRBJ2-3,TRBD2,TRBV13,.
CATHQGNTEAFF,TGTGCCACCCACCAGGGGAACACTGAAGCTTTCTTT,TRBJ1-1,.,TRBV10-3,.
CSARDLEYEQYF,TGCAGTGCTAGAGATCTGGAGTACGAGCAGTACTTC,TRBJ2-7,.,TRBV20-1,many
CSARAGDRPYQPQHF,TGCAGTGCTAGAGCCGGGGACAGGCCTTATCAGCCCCAGCATTTT,TRBJ1-5,TRBD1,TRBV20-1,.
CASSFWGDRLTGELFF,TGTGCCAGCAGCTTCTGGGGCGACCGACTCACCGGGGAGCTGTTTTTT,TRBJ2-2,.,TRBV7-2,.
CASKVRGGYTF,TGTGCCAGCAAGGTCAGGGGTGGCTACACCTTC,TRBJ1-2,.,TRBV12-3/TRBV12-4,few
CASSPNRGNEQYF,TGTGCCAGCAGCCCAAATAGGGGGAACGAGCAGTACTTC,TRBJ2-7,.,TRBV16,.
CASSLAEGGQYIQYF,TGCGCCAGCAGCTTGGCGGAGGGGGGGCAATACATTCAGTACTTC,TRBJ2-4,.,TRBV5-1,.
CASSGRGPSNQPQHF,TGTGCCAGCAGTGGACGGGGGCCCAGCAATCAGCCCCAGCATTTT,TRBJ1-5,.,TRBV12-3/TRBV12-4,few
CSVEDSGMELYGYTF,TGCAGCGTTGAAGATAGCGGGATGGAACTATATGGCTACACCTTC,TRBJ1-2,.,TRBV29-1,few
CASSSRGLAGVETQYF,TGTGCCAGCAGCTCACGGGGACTAGCGGGAGTAGAGACCCAGTACTTC,TRBJ2-5,TRBD2,TRBV11-2,many
CASSFGGGPTDTQYF,TGTGCCAGCAGTTTCGGAGGGGGACCAACAGATACGCAGTATTTT,TRBJ2-3,.,TRBV12-3/TRBV12-4,.
CASSLLFRGSGGTPDTQYF,TGTGCCAGCAGCTTATTGTTCAGGGGAAGCGGGGGGACTCCAGATACGCAGTATTTT,TRBJ2-3,TRBD2,TRBV7-2,.
CASSLVWGGPDEQFF,TGCGCCAGCAGCTTGGTTTGGGGGGGCCCCGATGAGCAGTTCTTC,TRBJ2-1,.,TRBV5-1,.
CSAQPGTGGFYEQYF,TGCAGTGCCCAGCCCGGGACAGGGGGATTCTACGAGCAGTACTTC,TRBJ2-7,TRBD1,TRBV20-1,.
CASSAEVQGREQYF,TGTGCCAGCTCAGCCGAAGTACAGGGTAGGGAGCAGTACTTC,TRBJ2-7,.,TRBV18,once
CASRAEGGTNYGYTF,TGTGCCAGCAGGGCTGAAGGGGGCACTAACTATGGCTACACCTTC,TRBJ1-2,TRBD1,TRBV2,.
CASSSIQGISGANVLTF,TGTGCCAGCAGTTCCATCCAGGGCATCTCTGGGGCCAACGTCCTGACTTTC,TRBJ2-6,.,TRBV12-3/TRBV12-4,.
CASRLAETQYF,TGTGCCAGCAGGTTGGCGGAGACCCAGTACTTC,TRBJ2-5,.,TRBV28,.
CASSYSIVGLEMFKYQETQYF,TGTGCCAGCAGTTACTCGATCGTCGGACTAGAGATGTTCAAGTACCAAGAGACCCAGTACTTC,TRBJ2-5,TRBD2,TRBV6-2/TRBV6-3,.
CASSYDRAQEAQYF,TGTGCCAGCAGTTACGACAGGGCCCAAGAGGCCCAGTACTTC,TRBJ2-5,TRBD1,TRBV28,few
CASSYAVLYNEQFF,TGTGCCAGCAGTTACGCGGTCCTCTACAATGAGCAGTTCTTC,TRBJ2-1,.,TRBV6-2/TRBV6-3,.
CSAVAGSNTGELFF,TGCAGTGCGGTAGCGGGGTCGAACACCGGGGAGCTGTTTTTT,TRBJ2-2,TRBD2,TRBV20-1,.
CSVGQNEQFF,TGCAGCGTTGGACAGAATGAGCAGTTCTTC,TRBJ2-1,.,TRBV29-1,.
CASSHPPAISGNTIYF,TGTGCCAGCAGCCACCCTCCAGCGATCTCTGGAAACACCATATATTTT,TRBJ1-3,.,TRBV7-2,.
CASSPDRGTGELFF,TGTGCCAGCTCACCGGACAGGGGAACCGGGGAGCTGTTTTTT,TRBJ2-2,TRBD1,TRBV18,few
CASTGQLNTGELFF,TGTGCCAGCACGGGACAGTTGAACACCGGGGAGCTGTTTTTT,TRBJ2-2,TRBD1,TRBV5-5,few
CASALNGREGKLFF,TGTGCCAGCGCTTTAAACGGGAGGGAGGGAAAACTGTTTTTT,TRBJ1-4,.,TRBV12-3/TRBV12-4,.
CSASPGSASSIGEQYF,TGCAGTGCTAGTCCAGGGTCGGCCTCCAGCATTGGCGAGCAGTACTTC,TRBJ2-7,.,TRBV20-1,.
CSAPSRGGSSGNTIYF,TGCAGTGCTCCGTCACGGGGGGGAAGCTCTGGAAACACCATATATTTT,TRBJ1-3,.,TRBV20-1,.
CASRQPGQGVNTGELFF,TGTGCCAGTAGACAACCGGGACAGGGAGTGAACACCGGGGAGCTGTTTTTT,TRBJ2-2,TRBD1,TRBV19,.
CAISADRVHEQYF,TGTGCCATCAGCGCGGACAGGGTCCACGAGCAGTACTTC,TRBJ2-7,TRBD1,TRBV10-3,.
CASSFTTSGEGQFF,TGTGCCAGCAGCTTCACCACTAGCGGGGAGGGGCAGTTCTTC,TRBJ2-1,TRBD2,TRBV11-2,few
CASRTGTGLQNIQYF,TGTGCCAGCAGGACCGGGACAGGGCTGCAAAACATTCAGTACTTC,TRBJ2-4,TRBD1,TRBV6-2/TRBV6-3,few
CSARPTGRTDTQYF,TGCAGTGCTAGGCCCACCGGGCGGACAGATACGCAGTATTTT,TRBJ2-3,.,TRBV20-1,.
CSAREGRAGPQSYTF,TGCAGTGCTAGAGAGGGTCGGGCAGGCCCGCAAAGTTACACCTTC,TRBJ1-2,.,TRBV20-1,.
CSVEEESNQPQHF,TGCAGCGTCGAGGAAGAAAGCAATCAGCCCCAGCATTTT,TRBJ1-5,.,TRBV29-1,.
CASSYSLLAGKETQYF,TGTGCCAGCAGTTACTCGTTGTTAGCGGGGAAGGAGACCCAGTACTTC,TRBJ2-5,TRBD2,TRBV6-6,few
CASSRRQGKGETQYF,TGTGCCAGCAGTCGTCGACAGGGGAAAGGAGAGACCCAGTACTTC,TRBJ2-5,TRBD1,TRBV12-3/TRBV12-4,.
CATKQETQYF,TGTGCCACCAAGCAAGAGACCCAGTACTTC,TRBJ2-5,.,TRBV2,few